This TCR beta chain originates from a study of T cell repertoires in cytomegalovirus infection (dated by TCRdb to the late 2010s). For the study in its entirety: Because public TCR beta signatures pointed to carriage of CMV infection together with the matching HLA type, the HLA type of each donor mattered for the analysis. Broad study findings and their caveats: In both this cohort and an independent cohort of some 350 donors, the cumulative frequency of public TCR beta family members distinguished carriers of CMV infection plus the relevant HLA type. The ex vivo response was dominated by HLA-C-restricted CMV-specific TCR beta clonotypes, which also provided the single most frequent clonotype in two of eight donors.

The sequencer was an Illumina HiSeq 1500. Using fastp at Q25 and MiXCR, TCRdb reprocessed the public reads and kept productive beta chains. Every CDR3 protein is listed once, alongside the most common genes and DNA of its rows. The sample data list 500,000 or so distinct CDR3 sequences, and approximately 15% of these were observed just once. The ten top clones hold 20% to 30% of the sample. Its CDR3 holds 17 amino acids, cysteine through phenylalanine. Here the CDR3 DNA is all that survives: 51 bases in frame from base 1. According to the germline V gene, CDR1 reads MDHEN and CDR2 reads SYDVKM. V drops 1 base and J drops 0 bases, leaving 12 bases in between. This clonotype has ten or more counts. The target of this receptor is not known. The record has no base qualities; no much larger clone is one base away.

The origin of this receptor is a human donor in good health (CMV status not recorded). Some clones in this sample may be carry-over from other donors' samples. Source material: CD8+ T cells from PBMCs. The chain uses TRBV28 and TRBJ2-2; the D gene is perhaps TRBD2, from 6 matching bases. The encoded CDR3 is CASSLYRGLPNTGELFF. The DNA sequence is given as TGTGCCAGCAGTTTATATAGGGGACTGCCGAACACCGGGGAGCTGTTTTTT.